This T cell receptor beta chain was documented in a study of metastatic and nonmetastatic thyroid tumors. Background on the study: The authors compared repertoires across blood and tumor or nodule tissue from malignant and benign thyroid patients. Study results and caveats: In blood and tumor, TCR beta diversity was reportedly significantly higher in malignant thyroid tumors than in benign nodules.

In the study's own analysis: CDR3 differences across clinicopathological groups were used to build a distant-metastasis classifier for papillary thyroid cancer. TCRdb re-clonotyped the PCR reads through MiXCR. What appears here as the V and J calls and clone size reflects TCRdb's work, not the paper's. The table lists tens of thousands of clones, over 10% of them singletons, with roughly 25% in the top ten. No patient had received any treatment before thyroid surgery. Per germline, CDR1 MDHEN and CDR2 SYDVKM. The CDR3 loop spans 17 amino acids. After removal of 10 bases from V and 0 bases from J, the junction contained 11 bases not matched to a gene. This clone was found many times. What it recognizes is unknown.

This rearrangement joins TRBV28 to TRBJ2-7, with 14 bases lining up with TRBD2. The source material was blood. The TCR comes from a female donor with papillary thyroid cancer or a benign thyroid nodule (not recorded which). Some clones in this sample may be carry-over from other donors' samples. The CDR3 DNA sequence: TGTGCCAACACCCGGACTAGCGGGAGGACCTACTCCTACGAGCAGTACTTC. The encoded protein is CANTRTSGRTYSYEQYF.